The 29 T cell receptor beta chains reported below all come from one sample, sequenced in a study of cytomegalovirus exposure and HLA in healthy donors. Primers for the PCR totalled 60 Vbeta and 13 Jbeta. Only in-frame clones appear in the TCRdb table, and some are missing; sequencing was by immunoSEQ multiplex PCR. This repertoire includes approximately 140,000 clones. Sequencing was done on a sample of PBMCs. Source of these receptors: a woman in her thirties or forties in good health and CMV-seronegative.

The chain has TRBV9 and TRBJ2-1; maybe TRBD2 (6 bases). Germline CDR1 and CDR2: SGDLS and YYNGEE. The V end lost 0 bases, the J end lost 4 bases, and 11 bases lay between the germline ends. The CDR3 loop spans 15 amino acids. The CDR3 DNA sequence: TGTGCCAGCAGCGTAGATAGCGGCCCGTACAATGAGCAGTTCTTC. It translates to CASSVDSGPYNEQFF. Full variable domain (rest looked up from reference TRBV9 and TRBJ2-1): DSGVTQTPKHLITATGQRVTLRCSPRSGDLSVYWYQQSLDQGLQFLIQYYNGEERAKGNILERFSAQQFPDLHSELNLSSLELGDSALYFCASSVDSGPYNEQFFGPGTRLTVL.

The gene calls are TRBV7-8 and TRBJ1-1, with D unclear. The V and J ends lost 0 bases and 2 bases respectively, with 10 bases between them. This CDR3 has 15 residues. Germline V CDR1 and CDR2: SGHVS, FQNEAQ. In DNA form, the CDR3 reads TGTGCCAGCAGCTTAGCTACTAGGGTCAACACTGAAGCTTTCTTT. It encodes CASSLATRVNTEAFF.

Concerning this clone: Other DNA sequences from this sample encode an identical CDR3 as well. This rearrangement joins TRBV7-3 to TRBJ2-3, with D unclear. Trimming took 1 base from V and 1 from J, leaving 6 bases between them. The germline gives CDR1 SGHTA, CDR2 FQGTGA. The length of the CDR3 is 14 residues. In DNA, the CDR3 is TGTGCCAGCAGCTTAAATCCCGGCACAGATACGCAGTATTTT. This encodes CASSLNPGTDTQYF.

The chain couples TRBV5-1 to TRBJ1-2; perhaps TRBD1 as D (5 bases). The CDR3 length is 16 residues. Germline-derived CDR1 and CDR2 are SGHRS and YFSETQ. V was pared by 7 bases and J by 0 bases, with 19 bases between. The CDR3 here is CASSRRGIMANYGYTF. The CDR3 bases are TGCGCCAGCTCCCGGAGGGGCATCATGGCTAACTATGGCTACACCTTC.

The chain has TRBV5-1 and TRBJ2-1, with 15 nucleotides matching TRBD2. V was pared by 4 bases and J by 9 bases, with 5 bases of the junction left unmatched. This CDR3 has 15 residues. Germline V lookup: CDR1 SGHRS, CDR2 YFSETQ. The CDR3 here is CASSTGLAGGSEQFF. In DNA form, the CDR3 reads TGCGCCAGCAGCACGGGACTAGCGGGGGGTTCTGAGCAGTTCTTC.

The V call is TRBV5-8, the J call TRBJ2-7, with D perhaps TRBD1 (6 bases). The CDR3 sequence is 12 residues long. V was trimmed by 4 bases and J by 4 bases, leaving 9 bases between them. Germline V gene sequence: CDR1 SGHTS, CDR2 YDEGEE. The CDR3 DNA follows: TGTGCCAGCAGCCGTGACAGGTACGAGCAGTACTTC. It encodes CASSRDRYEQYF.

This chain uses TRBV5-6 with TRBJ2-7; D might be TRBD1 (6 bases). The CDR3 totals 14 residues. Trimming shortened V by 0 bases and J by 5 bases, and 12 bases separated the two germline ends. Germline CDR1 is SGHDT and CDR2 is YYEEEE. CDR3 sequence reads: CASSLVGRGNEQYF. The DNA of the CDR3 is TGTGCCAGCAGCTTGGTGGGCAGGGGAAACGAGCAGTACTTC.

The chain joins TRBV7-2 to TRBJ2-5; D not certain. The CDR3 totals 12 residues. Looked up from germline, CDR1 is SGHTA and CDR2 is FQGNSA. Trimming left V 5 bases short and J 5 bases short, with 9 bases between. The CDR3 spells CASSGFRETQYF. Written as DNA, the CDR3 is TGTGCCAGCAGCGGTTTCCGGGAGACCCAGTACTTC.

This chain connects TRBV29-1 to TRBJ2-5; 9 bases line up with TRBD2. Germline CDR1 reads SQVTM; CDR2 reads ANQGSEA. The CDR3 length is 16 residues. The trim removed 4 bases at V and 2 bases at J, leaving 11 bases unmatched. CDR3: CSVAQGLAGLQETQYF. Written as DNA, the CDR3 is TGCAGCGTTGCTCAGGGGCTAGCGGGGTTGCAAGAGACCCAGTACTTC.

The chain combines TRBV5-1 with TRBJ2-3; 7 bases map to TRBD2. This CDR3 is 16 amino acids long. With V trimmed by 5 bases and J by 5 bases, 14 bases remained unmatched. Germline V CDR1 and CDR2: SGHRS, YFSETQ. This CDR3 reads CASSPVASGLGDTQYF. The CDR3 DNA reads TGCGCCAGCAGTCCCGTAGCTAGCGGTCTCGGAGATACGCAGTATTTT.

This CDR3 is CASSDFGQGFAEAFF. The CDR3 coding sequence is TGTGCCAGCAGTGATTTCGGCCAGGGGTTCGCTGAAGCTTTCTTT. The chain uses TRBV2 and TRBJ1-1; tentative D call: TRBD1 (6 bases). The V and J ends lost 3 bases and 6 bases respectively, with 17 bases between them. The CDR3 is 15 amino acids. Per germline, CDR1 SNHLY and CDR2 FYNNEI.

The chain combines TRBV5-1 with TRBJ2-3; D remains ambiguous. Germline V lookup: CDR1 SGHRS, CDR2 YFSETQ. Trimming took off 5 bases at V and 2 bases at J, with 9 bases between the two ends. The CDR3 is 13 amino acids. DNA for the CDR3: TGCGCCAGCAGTACAGATTACACAGATACGCAGTATTTT. This gives the protein CASSTDYTDTQYF.

This chain connects TRBV5-5 to TRBJ1-6, with 7 bases aligning to TRBD1. Germline V gene data show CDR1 as SGHKS and CDR2 as YYEKEE (reference sequence). After removal of 2 bases from V and 10 bases from J, the junction contained 9 bases not matched to a gene. The CDR3 extends over 15 amino acids. CDR3 residues: CASSFRDREASPLHF. The CDR3 DNA sequence: TGTGCCAGCAGCTTCCGAGACAGGGAAGCGTCACCCCTCCACTTT.

J is TRBJ2-3 and V is TRBV18; 12 nucleotides match TRBD2. There are 18 residues in the CDR3. Germline CDR1 is KGHSH and CDR2 is LQKENI. V was pared by 3 bases and J by 4 bases, with 11 bases of the junction left unmatched. The CDR3 is CASSPLPPSGGGPDTQYF. The CDR3 DNA reads TGTGCCAGCTCACCGCTGCCCCCTAGCGGGGGGGGTCCAGATACGCAGTATTTT.

This chain's CDR3 is CASSVVASGGAYTQYF. Written as DNA, the CDR3 is TGTGCCAGCAGCGTAGTGGCTAGCGGGGGGGCTTATACGCAGTATTTT. This chain uses TRBV7-2 with TRBJ2-3; 12 nucleotides match TRBD2. Germline-derived CDR1 and CDR2 are SGHTA and FQGNSA. V lost 5 bases, J lost 7 bases, and 10 bases stayed unmatched. This CDR3 is built from 16 residues.

The rearrangement joins TRBV5-1 to TRBJ1-1; 9 bases map to TRBD1. Germline CDR1 reads SGHRS; CDR2 reads YFSETQ. The CDR3 totals 18 residues. V lost 0 bases and J lost 4; bases outside the gene matches: 13. The CDR3 DNA reads as TGCGCCAGCAGCTTGGGGAGCCGGGACAGGGTTTACGGCACTGAAGCTTTCTTT. It yields the protein CASSLGSRDRVYGTEAFF.

The V gene is TRBV7-9, the J gene TRBJ2-5; no definite D call. Germline V CDR1 and CDR2: SEHNR, FQNEAQ (reference sequence). The ends were cut back, 1 base at V and 9 bases at J, with 18 bases in the middle. The CDR3 is 15 amino acids. The CDR3 DNA is TGTGCCAGCAGCTTAGGTTCAGGCCTCAAGAGACCCCAGTACTTC. Translated: CASSLGSGLKRPQYF.

This chain links TRBV6-5 with TRBJ1-3; no definite D call. CDR1 and CDR2 from the germline V gene are MNHEY and SVGAGI. Trimming shortened V by 2 bases and J by 2 bases, and 10 bases separated the two germline ends. The CDR3 contains 15 residues. CDR3 coding DNA: TGTGCCAGCAGTTACCCACTGTTAGCTGGAAACACCATATATTTT. Translation gives CASSYPLLAGNTIYF.

The rearrangement joins TRBV15 to TRBJ2-2; 13 nucleotides align to TRBD2. CDR1 and CDR2 (germline): LNHNV, YYDKDF (reference sequence). The junction had 6 bases not matched to a gene; V was cut back by 3 bases and J by 2 bases. CDR3 size: 18 residues. The CDR3 protein is CATSSPGTSGANTGELFF. In DNA, the CDR3 is TGTGCCACCAGCAGCCCCGGGACTAGCGGGGCTAACACCGGGGAGCTGTTTTTT.

The chain recombines TRBV28 with TRBJ1-5; D gene uncertain. The V and J ends lost 5 bases and 1 base respectively, with 9 bases between them. Germline assignment: CDR1 MDHEN and CDR2 SYDVKM. This CDR3 is built from 14 residues. This chain's CDR3 is CASSIRSSNQPQHF. In nucleotides, the CDR3 is TGTGCCAGCAGTATACGGAGCAGCAATCAGCCCCAGCATTTT.

The rearrangement uses TRBV10-3 and TRBJ1-1; 8 bases map to TRBD1. J was trimmed by 2 bases and V by 10 bases; bases with no gene match: 9. Germline CDR1 is ENHRY and CDR2 is SYGVKD. This CDR3 spans 14 amino acids. The CDR3, as DNA: TGTGCCACCCGGACAGGGTCATCCAACACTGAAGCTTTCTTT. Its translation: CATRTGSSNTEAFF.

CDR3 sequence reads: CASREQGNTEAFF. CDR3 DNA sequence: TGTGCCAGCAGAGAACAGGGGAACACTGAAGCTTTCTTT. The chain employs TRBV25-1 and TRBJ1-1, with a possible D match to TRBD1 (6 bases). The CDR3 spans 13 residues. The V gene lost 6 bases and the J gene lost 1 base, with 9 bases spanning the gap. Germline values: CDR1 MGHDK, CDR2 SYGVNS.

The chain couples TRBV5-6 to TRBJ2-5; 13 nucleotides align to TRBD2. The ends lost 4 bases at V and 2 bases at J; junction bases unmatched: 2. CDR1 is SGHDT, CDR2 YYEEEE, per germline. CDR3 length equals 15 residues. CDR3 protein: CASSPGLAGQETQYF. As DNA, the CDR3 is TGTGCCAGCAGCCCGGGACTAGCGGGACAAGAGACCCAGTACTTC.

The chain combines TRBV19 with TRBJ2-7, with D possibly matching TRBD1 (5 bases). The V gene's germline CDR1 is LNHDA and CDR2 SQIVND (reference sequence). This CDR3 contains 13 residues. The ends were cut back, 3 bases at V and 5 bases at J, with 11 bases in the middle. This chain's CDR3 is CASSIQGADEQYF. The DNA for the CDR3 is TGTGCCAGTAGTATCCAGGGCGCGGACGAGCAGTACTTC.

The rearrangement links TRBV7-2 to TRBJ2-5; 8 nucleotides match TRBD1. The germline gives CDR1 SGHTA, CDR2 FQGNSA. The CDR3 has 14 amino acids. The junction had 7 bases not matched to a gene; V was cut back by 7 bases and J by 3 bases. The CDR3 is CASKRDRTEETQYF. The CDR3 DNA reads TGTGCCAGCAAACGGGACAGGACCGAAGAGACCCAGTACTTC.

The V call is TRBV28, the J call TRBJ1-2; TRBD1 matches 8 bases. This CDR3 region has 15 residues. Germline V gene sequence: CDR1 MDHEN, CDR2 SYDVKM. V dropped 3 bases and J dropped 7; count of bases not matched to a gene: 10. Written as DNA, the CDR3 is TGTGCCAGCAGTTTGGCTGGCAGGGGGCGCGGTGGCTACACCTTC. It translates to CASSLAGRGRGGYTF.

The chain joins TRBV7-9 to TRBJ1-2, with D hard to call. CDR1 and CDR2 from the germline V gene are SEHNR and FQNEAQ (reference sequence). Deletions cut 1 base from V and 4 bases from J, with 10 bases between. The CDR3 sequence is 14 residues long. CDR3 protein: CASSLVSGAYGYTF. As DNA, the CDR3 is TGTGCCAGCAGCTTAGTTTCAGGCGCCTATGGCTACACCTTC. Together with reference TRBV7-9 and TRBJ1-2, the CDR3 gives the full variable domain: DTGVSQNPRHKITKRGQNVTFRCDPISEHNRLYWYRQTLGQGPEFLTYFQNEAQLEKSRLLSDRFSAERPKGSFSTLEIQRTEQGDSAMYLCASSLVSGAYGYTFGSGTRLTVV.

This chain connects TRBV16 to TRBJ1-2; D is possibly TRBD1 (5 bases). Trimming stripped 2 bases from V and 5 bases from J, with 15 bases between. The CDR3 is 15 amino acids. Germline loops: CDR1 KGHSY, CDR2 FQNENV. The DNA for the CDR3 is TGTGCCAGCAGCCAAGGGCCAGGGCGACGGTATGGCTACACCTTC. Its protein is CASSQGPGRRYGYTF.

The chain has TRBV6-1 and TRBJ2-5; no definite D call. V was shortened by 3 bases and J by 5 bases, with 10 bases between the two germline ends. CDR1 MNHNS and CDR2 SASEGT come from the germline V gene. This CDR3 has 13 residues. The CDR3 loop reads CASSDSNRETQYF. CDR3 nucleotide sequence: TGTGCCAGCAGTGACTCGAACCGGGAGACCCAGTACTTC.